The next 28 T cell receptor beta chains were all read from a single sample in a study of cytomegalovirus exposure and HLA in healthy donors (dated by TCRdb to 2016 to 2017). Preparation of the library involved the immunoSEQ multiplex PCR assay. Entries here come from immuneACCESS through TCRdb and include only in-frame sequences with V and J called. Some clones fail to appear in such tables; in the studies checked, an unresolved V gene covers under half of the shortfall, and the cause of the remainder is unknown. The sample records a few hundred thousand clones, just over 90% of which are singletons. The ten largest account for approximately 1% of the sample. The sequenced material came from PBMCs. These receptors originate from a woman aged 18-30 years in good health and CMV-seronegative.

This chain uses TRBV2 with TRBJ2-1; 7 positions agree with TRBD2. The V gene's germline CDR1 is SNHLY and CDR2 FYNNEI. V gave up 7 bases and J gave up 5 bases; unmatched junction bases: 8. The CDR3 is made up of 14 amino acids. CDR3 amino acids: CASNRRGGHNEQFF. As DNA, the CDR3 is TGTGCCAGCAATCGGAGGGGAGGGCACAATGAGCAGTTCTTC.

J is TRBJ2-5 and V is TRBV4-2; tentative D call: TRBD2 (6 bases). This CDR3 is 18 amino acids long. Between the trimmed V and J ends, which lost 1 base and 2 bases, there was a span of 20 bases. The V gene's germline CDR1 is LGHNA and CDR2 YNFKEQ. This CDR3 is CASSQGQLQRGDQETQYF. The CDR3 nucleotides read TGTGCCAGCAGCCAAGGACAATTACAACGCGGGGATCAAGAGACCCAGTACTTC.

The table lists this clone with a count of one. V usage is TRBV5-1 and J usage is TRBJ1-1, with D possibly being TRBD1 (5 bases). Germline CDR1 and CDR2: SGHRS and YFSETQ. The length of the CDR3 is 13 residues. Trimming pared 4 bases from V and 4 bases from J, leaving 11 bases between. The CDR3 loop is CASSGQTVTEAFF. DNA for the CDR3: TGCGCCAGCAGCGGACAAACGGTCACTGAAGCTTTCTTT.

The chain combines TRBV27 with TRBJ2-3; D gene unclear. The CDR3 has 14 residues. CDR1 and CDR2 from the germline V gene are MNHEY and SMNVEV (reference sequence). Deletions cut 5 bases from V and 4 bases from J, with 13 bases between. CDR3 sequence reads: CASSPKSPPDTQYF. CDR3 bases: TGTGCCAGCAGTCCGAAAAGCCCCCCAGATACGCAGTATTTT.

V and J are TRBV21-1 and TRBJ1-2; the table gives TRBD1 as D, unverified against the DNA. TRBV21-1 is tagged as a pseudogene. The CDR3 totals 15 residues. DNA for the CDR3: TGTGCCAGCAGCCCTCCATGTGGGACACTATATGGCTACACCTTC. Encoded protein: CASSPPCGTLYGYTF.

The chain employs TRBV5-5 and TRBJ2-1; a possible D gene is TRBD1 (5 bases). CDR3 length: 13 amino acids. Germline V gives CDR1 SGHKS, CDR2 YYEKEE (reference sequence). The V gene lost 1 base and the J gene lost 9 bases, with 11 bases spanning the gap. Here the CDR3 reads CASSLWGVTEQFF. The CDR3 nucleotides are TGTGCCAGCAGCTTGTGGGGCGTAACTGAGCAGTTCTTC.

This clone showed up just a few times. This sequence joins TRBV6-5 and TRBJ1-2; 11 nucleotides line up with TRBD1. V lost 5 bases, J lost 13 bases, and 6 bases stayed unmatched. The CDR3 has 12 amino acids. CDR1 MNHEY and CDR2 SVGAGI come from the germline V gene. The CDR3 is CASSPGQGVTTF. The CDR3 DNA is TGTGCCAGCAGTCCGGGACAGGGGGTGACCACCTTC.

The rearrangement uses TRBV5-6 and TRBJ1-3; D is unclear. V was clipped by 4 bases and J by 2 bases, with 10 bases between them. The CDR3 has 14 residues. The germline V gene encodes CDR1 SGHDT and CDR2 YYEEEE. CDR3 nucleotides: TGTGCCAGCAGCCCCCTTTCGGCTGGAAACACCATATATTTT. This codes for CASSPLSAGNTIYF. The full variable domain, its missing parts supplied by reference TRBV5-6 and TRBJ1-3, is DAGVTQSPTHLIKTRGQQVTLRCSPKSGHDTVSWYQQALGQGPQFIFQYYEEEERQRGNFPDRFSGHQFPNYSSELNVNALLLGDSALYLCASSPLSAGNTIYFGEGSWLTVV.

The chain links TRBV5-1 to TRBJ2-7; maybe TRBD1 (6 bases). Germline V lookup: CDR1 SGHRS, CDR2 YFSETQ. V lost 5 bases and J 9 bases, leaving 21 bases between the germline ends. The CDR3 consists of 14 residues. CDR3 DNA: TGCGCCAGCAGGCCGACAGGTCGGTATTTCCGGCAGTACTTC. Protein product: CASRPTGRYFRQYF.

The chain employs TRBV2 and TRBJ2-7; 12 bases agree with TRBD1. V lost 4 bases to trimming and J lost 4 bases; unmatched junction nucleotides: 5. The CDR3 covers 15 residues. Per the germline V gene, CDR1 is SNHLY and CDR2 is FYNNEI. This CDR3 is CASSGGQGAKYEQYF. Here the CDR3 DNA reads TGTGCCAGCAGTGGGGGACAGGGGGCGAAGTACGAGCAGTACTTC. Full variable domain (remainder filled in from reference TRBV2 and TRBJ2-7): EPEVTQTPSHQVTQMGQEVILRCVPISNHLYFYWYRQILGQKVEFLVSFYNNEISEKSEIFDDQFSVERPDGSNFTLKIRSTKLEDSAMYFCASSGGQGAKYEQYFGPGTRLTVT.

V gene TRBV29-1 combines with J gene TRBJ1-1, with a weak D call TRBD1 (6 bases). V gave up 7 bases and J gave up 1 base, with 13 bases separating them. Germline V lookup: CDR1 SQVTM, CDR2 ANQGSEA. The CDR3 has 13 amino acids. The CDR3 coding sequence is TGCAGCGCCCAGACAGGAGGGAACACTGAAGCTTTCTTT. It codes for CSAQTGGNTEAFF. The variable domain in full, completed from reference TRBV29-1 and TRBJ1-1, reads SAVISQKPSRDICQRGTSLTIQCQVDSQVTMMFWYRQQPGQSLTLIATANQGSEATYESGFVIDKFPISRPNLTFSTLTVSNMSPEDSSIYLCSAQTGGNTEAFFGQGTRLTVV.

The V call is TRBV2, the J call TRBJ2-1; D possibly corresponds to TRBD1 (6 bases). Germline CDR1 is SNHLY and CDR2 is FYNNEI. This CDR3 is built from 14 residues. The germline V and J ends were trimmed by 7 bases and 5 bases, with 15 bases remaining between them. The CDR3 DNA reads as TGTGCCAGCACAGCCGGGAACAGGGACAATGAGCAGTTCTTC. Its protein product is CASTAGNRDNEQFF.

The chain employs TRBV15 and TRBJ1-5, with a tentative D call TRBD1 (5 bases). In germline, CDR1 is LNHNV, CDR2 YYDKDF (reference sequence). This CDR3 spans 14 amino acids. The germline V and J ends were trimmed by 2 bases and 7 bases, with 12 bases remaining between them. CDR3 sequence: CATSRPGGYQPQHF. CDR3 coding DNA: TGTGCCACCAGCAGACCCGGGGGGTACCAGCCCCAGCATTTT.

The chain joins TRBV5-1 to TRBJ2-7; 9 positions agree with TRBD2. The CDR3 is 15 amino acids. Germline CDR1 is SGHRS and CDR2 is YFSETQ. V gave up 0 bases and J gave up 0 bases; unmatched junction bases: 1. The CDR3: CASSLDSGSSYEQYF. CDR3 bases: TGCGCCAGCAGCTTGGATAGCGGGAGCTCCTACGAGCAGTACTTC.

This chain links TRBV9 with TRBJ1-3; 8 bases map to TRBD1. Germline loops: CDR1 SGDLS, CDR2 YYNGEE. The CDR3 has 15 residues. V shed 5 bases, J shed 4 bases, and the junction held 8 bases outside the gene matches. This CDR3 reads CASRGTGRSGNTIYF. Here the CDR3 DNA reads TGTGCCAGCAGGGGGACAGGTCGGTCCGGAAACACCATATATTTT.

The chain is built from TRBV6-6 and TRBJ1-2, with 9 nucleotides matching TRBD1. The CDR3 has 15 amino acids. In germline, CDR1 is MNHNY, CDR2 SVGAGI (reference sequence). V was pared by 6 bases and J by 3 bases, with 8 bases of the junction left unmatched. Written as DNA, the CDR3 is TGTGCCAGCAGGTCACCGGGACAGGGACACTATGGCTACACCTTC. Translating it yields CASRSPGQGHYGYTF.

This chain joins TRBV7-3 and TRBJ1-2, with unresolved D. CDR1 and CDR2 from the germline V gene are SGHTA and FQGTGA. This CDR3 has 15 amino acids. Trimming stripped 0 bases from V and 4 bases from J, with 12 bases between. CDR3 region: CASSLTSTGSYGYTF. The CDR3 DNA follows: TGTGCCAGCAGCTTAACGTCCACGGGTTCCTATGGCTACACCTTC. Full variable domain (remainder filled in from reference TRBV7-3 and TRBJ1-2): GAGVSQTPSNKVTEKGKYVELRCDPISGHTALYWYRQSLGQGPEFLIYFQGTGAADDSGLPNDRFFAVRPEGSVSTLKIQRTERGDSAVYLCASSLTSTGSYGYTFGSGTRLTVV.

This clone was recorded once. The chain has TRBV15 and TRBJ1-4, with 8 bases identical to TRBD1. Per the germline V gene, CDR1 is LNHNV and CDR2 is YYDKDF (reference sequence). The CDR3 contains 15 residues. The V and J ends lost 1 base and 6 bases, in that order; junction bases with no gene match: 4. CDR3 DNA sequence: TGTGCCACCAGCAGAGTGGGGACAGGAGATGAAAAACTGTTTTTT. This translates into CATSRVGTGDEKLFF.

The rearrangement links TRBV19 to TRBJ2-7, with 9 nucleotides matching TRBD2. V lost 5 bases and J lost 2; bases outside the gene matches: 1. The CDR3 length is 13 residues. The germline CDR1 and CDR2 sequences are LNHDA and SQIVND (reference sequence). CDR3 coding DNA: TGTGCCAGTAGTGCGGGGGGGGCCTACGAGCAGTACTTC. It encodes CASSAGGAYEQYF. The full variable domain, rest sourced from reference TRBV19 and TRBJ2-7, is DGGITQSPKYLFRKEGQNVTLSCEQNLNHDAMYWYRQDPGQGLRLIYYSQIVNDFQKGDIAEGYSVSREKKESFPLTVTSAQKNPTAFYLCASSAGGAYEQYFGPGTRLTVT.

In nucleotides, the CDR3 is TGTGCCTGGATGGAGGACGGACCCTACGAGCAGTACTTC. Amino acids: CAWMEDGPYEQYF. The rearrangement joins TRBV30 to TRBJ2-7; D is possibly TRBD2 (5 bases). The CDR3 length is 13 residues. Trimming removed 4 bases from V and 2 bases from J, with 12 bases in between. Germline V lookup: CDR1 GTSNPN, CDR2 SVGIG (reference sequence).

The CDR3 DNA is TGTGCCAGCAAGCGACCTGTCCCACCAACTAATGAAAAACTGTTTTTT. Protein product: CASKRPVPPTNEKLFF. The rearrangement links TRBV2 to TRBJ1-4; D is unresolved. Trimming removed 7 bases at V and 0 bases at J, with 15 bases between. This CDR3 is 16 amino acids long. CDR1 is SNHLY, CDR2 FYNNEI, per germline. Full variable domain (missing parts from reference TRBV2 and TRBJ1-4): EPEVTQTPSHQVTQMGQEVILRCVPISNHLYFYWYRQILGQKVEFLVSFYNNEISEKSEIFDDQFSVERPDGSNFTLKIRSTKLEDSAMYFCASKRPVPPTNEKLFFGSGTQLSVL.

This rearrangement joins TRBV5-4 to TRBJ2-1, with 7 bases fitting TRBD2. Germline CDR1 is SGHNT and CDR2 is YYREEE (reference sequence). Trimming took 4 bases from V and 12 from J; bases not matched to a gene: 4. The CDR3 loop spans 11 amino acids. The CDR3 loop is CASSLGEGQFF. CDR3 bases: TGTGCCAGCAGCCTCGGGGAGGGGCAGTTCTTC.

This sequence joins TRBV7-2 and TRBJ2-1; the match to TRBD1 covers 7 bases. CDR1 and CDR2 from the germline V gene are SGHTA and FQGNSA. The trim removed 5 bases at V and 2 bases at J, leaving 6 bases unmatched. The CDR3 consists of 15 residues. In DNA form, the CDR3 reads TGTGCCAGCAGCCCCGACAGGGTCACCTACAATGAGCAGTTCTTC. Translating it yields CASSPDRVTYNEQFF.

The V and J genes are TRBV30 and TRBJ1-5; D is ambiguous. The V and J ends lost 5 bases and 2 bases respectively, with 10 bases between them. This CDR3 has 13 residues. CDR1 GTSNPN and CDR2 SVGIG come from the germline V gene (reference sequence). The CDR3 region has the DNA TGTGCCTGGCAGCGGGCCGGCAATCAGCCCCAGCATTTT. Its protein product is CAWQRAGNQPQHF.

The J gene is TRBJ2-7, the V gene TRBV9; 10 bases agree with TRBD1. CDR1 SGDLS and CDR2 YYNGEE come from the germline V gene. This CDR3 has 15 residues. Trimming cost V 4 bases and J 6 bases; bases outside gene matches: 10. This chain's CDR3 is CASSPYGQGGIEQYF. The CDR3, as DNA: TGTGCCAGCAGCCCCTATGGACAGGGGGGGATCGAGCAGTACTTC.

The chain employs TRBV15 and TRBJ2-7, with 14 bases identical to TRBD2. The trim removed 8 bases at V and 2 bases at J, leaving 5 bases unmatched. This CDR3 has 15 amino acids. The V gene's germline CDR1 is LNHNV and CDR2 YYDKDF (reference sequence). CDR3 region: CATGSTSGRAYEQYF. Written as DNA, the CDR3 is TGTGCCACCGGCTCGACTAGCGGGAGGGCCTACGAGCAGTACTTC.

The V gene is TRBV6-5, the J gene TRBJ1-4; D remains unclear. The CDR3 is made up of 13 amino acids. The V gene lost 2 bases and the J gene lost 8 bases, with 9 bases spanning the gap. Germline lookup yields CDR1 MNHEY and CDR2 SVGAGI. The CDR3 region is CASSYLSGEKLFF. In nucleotides, the CDR3 is TGTGCCAGCAGTTACCTTTCCGGGGAAAAACTGTTTTTT.

The rearrangement joins TRBV4-2 to TRBJ2-3; 9 bases map to TRBD2. CDR1 is LGHNA and CDR2 is YNFKEQ in the germline V gene. V shed 3 bases, J shed 2 bases, and the junction held 12 bases outside the gene matches. This CDR3 comprises 18 residues. The CDR3 loop reads CASSQDTEAGGPTDTQYF. CDR3 DNA sequence: TGTGCCAGCAGCCAGGACACCGAAGCGGGAGGTCCCACAGATACGCAGTATTTT.